These 28 T cell receptor beta chains originate from one sample sequenced in a study of regulatory T cells in long-lasting Graves disease. Construction of the TCR beta libraries employed iRepertoire HTBI primers in conjunction with Arm-PCR of CDR3 regions. TCRdb processed the multiplex PCR reads anew with MiXCR; each CDR3 protein has one entry. The table records 580,000 or so distinct CDR3 sequences, around 16% of them present only once. Time point meaning: newly diagnosed GD, antithyroid drugs for less than 3 months. From PBMCs, RNA was extracted and then used to make the TCR library. The same data also went into a second study, on T cells in Graves' hyperthyroidism and ophthalmopathy.

Sample: peripheral blood mononuclear cells (PBMCs), taken at new diagnosis, from a patient treated with antithyroid drugs. Source of these receptors: a man younger than 30 with Graves disease.

The chain links TRBV7-6 to TRBJ2-7; 13 nucleotides line up with TRBD2. This CDR3 spans 16 amino acids. Germline V lookup: CDR1 SGHVS, CDR2 FNYEAQ. V lost 3 bases and J lost 2; bases outside the gene matches: 4. The CDR3 bases are TGTGCCAGCAGCTTTGGACTAGCGGGGGAAACCTACGAGCAGTACTTC. Amino acids: CASSFGLAGETYEQYF.

This clonotype appeared a few times. This rearrangement joins TRBV6-2 or TRBV6-3 to TRBJ2-4; no clear D. Trimming stripped 8 bases from V and 1 base from J, with 12 bases between. Per germline, CDR1 MNHEY and CDR2 SVGEGT. The CDR3 loop spans 14 amino acids. Written as DNA, the CDR3 is TGTGCCAGCCTCTCTATGATGGCCAAAAACATTCAGTACTTC. Translating gives CASLSMMAKNIQYF.

On this clonotype itself: One end of the junction varies from germline; a read error may be responsible. The chain couples TRBV18 to TRBJ1-4, with D unresolved. Per germline, CDR1 KGHSH and CDR2 LQKENI. The CDR3 runs to 15 residues. In DNA, the CDR3 is TGTGCCAGCTCACCAGGGCAGACAACTAGTGAAAAACTGTTTTTT. The encoded protein is CASSPGQTTSEKLFF.

In this sample, this clonotype turned up a few times. The chain has TRBV7-2 and TRBJ2-7; 7 nucleotides match TRBD2. V gave up 4 bases and J gave up 3 bases; unmatched junction bases: 6. This CDR3 contains 14 residues. The germline gives CDR1 SGHTA, CDR2 FQGNSA. DNA of the CDR3: TGTGCCAGCAGCTCCGGGACTAACTTCTACGAGCAGTACTTC. It codes for CASSSGTNFYEQYF.

The chain combines TRBV29-1 with TRBJ1-4; tentatively, D is TRBD1 (5 bases). V lost 7 bases, J lost 3 bases, and 15 bases lay in between. CDR1 is SQVTM, CDR2 ANQGSEA, per germline. The CDR3 totals 14 residues. The CDR3 region is CSALTPGPNEKLFF. The CDR3 DNA follows: TGCAGCGCCCTAACCCCGGGGCCTAATGAAAAACTGTTTTTT.

This clonotype was seen more than once but under ten times. This chain links TRBV29-1 with TRBJ2-7, with 10 bases that match TRBD1. V lost 6 bases and J lost 7; bases outside the gene matches: 15. CDR3 length equals 15 residues. The V gene's germline CDR1 is SQVTM and CDR2 ANQGSEA. Here the CDR3 DNA reads TGCAGCGTCGTCCCCCGGGACAGGGGTCCGCTGGAGCAGTACTTC. Translated: CSVVPRDRGPLEQYF.

Ten or more counts support this clonotype. The J gene is TRBJ2-7, the V gene TRBV5-1; weak D call: TRBD1 (6 bases). The V gene lost 4 bases and the J gene lost 5 bases, with 10 bases spanning the gap. Germline V gene data show CDR1 as SGHRS and CDR2 as YFSETQ. The CDR3 extends over 12 amino acids. Here the CDR3 DNA reads TGCGCCAGCAGCATCCAGGGGAACGAGCAGTACTTC. It codes for CASSIQGNEQYF.

This clonotype has a count of ten or more. This chain uses TRBV20-1 with TRBJ2-7, with D possibly TRBD1 on 6 matching bases. V was shortened by 4 bases and J by 6 bases, with 13 bases between the two germline ends. Germline CDR1 DFQATT, CDR2 SNEGSKA (reference sequence). The CDR3 spans 12 residues. CDR3 protein: CSAKQGGGEQYF. For the CDR3, the DNA is TGCAGTGCTAAACAGGGTGGAGGCGAGCAGTACTTC.

The table lists this clonotype with many counts. The chain couples TRBV2 to TRBJ2-7, with TRBD1 as a possible D gene (6 bases). Germline V gene data show CDR1 as SNHLY and CDR2 as FYNNEI. Trimming pared 6 bases from V and 2 bases from J, leaving 11 bases between. CDR3 length: 13 residues. The CDR3 loop reads CASRRDTPYEQYF. CDR3 coding DNA: TGTGCCAGCAGGAGGGACACACCCTACGAGCAGTACTTC.

In its sample, this clonotype was seen a few times. The V and J genes are TRBV20-1 and TRBJ2-1, with D possibly TRBD2 on 6 matching bases. Germline loops: CDR1 DFQATT, CDR2 SNEGSKA (reference sequence). V was cut by 0 bases and J by 0 bases, with 12 bases left in between. The CDR3 length is 16 residues. This CDR3 is CSARDYREFSYNEQFF. For the CDR3, the DNA is TGCAGTGCTAGAGATTACCGGGAGTTCTCCTACAATGAGCAGTTCTTC.

This chain uses TRBV7-2 with TRBJ2-2; D not resolved. Germline lookup yields CDR1 SGHTA and CDR2 FQGNSA. Trimming cost V 3 bases and J 6 bases, with 14 bases left between them. CDR3 length: 15 residues. The CDR3 spells CASSLKRPPAGELFF. CDR3 DNA sequence: TGTGCCAGCAGCTTGAAGCGCCCCCCCGCCGGGGAGCTGTTTTTT.

The V and J genes are TRBV7-9 and TRBJ1-5; tentative D call: TRBD1 (6 bases). Trimming stripped 8 bases from V and 5 bases from J, with 16 bases between. Germline V CDR1 and CDR2: SEHNR, FQNEAQ (reference sequence). The CDR3 sequence is 14 residues long. CDR3 sequence (DNA): TGTGCCAGCCAAGGTACAGGGTCCCATCAGCCCCAGCATTTT. Translation: CASQGTGSHQPQHF. Full variable domain (rest looked up from reference TRBV7-9 and TRBJ1-5): DTGVSQNPRHKITKRGQNVTFRCDPISEHNRLYWYRQTLGQGPEFLTYFQNEAQLEKSRLLSDRFSAERPKGSFSTLEIQRTEQGDSAMYLCASQGTGSHQPQHFGDGTRLSIL.

The rearrangement joins TRBV18 to TRBJ2-2, with a possible D match to TRBD1 (6 bases). Deletions cut 3 bases from V and 8 bases from J, with 13 bases between. Germline CDR1 and CDR2: KGHSH and LQKENI. This CDR3 region has 14 residues. This CDR3 reads CASSPQTGQGELFF. CDR3 bases: TGTGCCAGCTCACCCCAGACCGGACAGGGGGAGCTGTTTTTT.

This sequence joins TRBV7-9 and TRBJ2-1; possible D gene TRBD2, 7 bases. The CDR3 is made up of 16 amino acids. Germline CDR1 reads SEHNR; CDR2 reads FQNEAQ (reference sequence). Trimming removed 5 bases at V and 7 bases at J, with 21 bases between. CDR3 sequence: CASSPPGGAIWNEQFF. For the CDR3, the DNA is TGTGCCAGCAGCCCGCCGGGGGGCGCGATCTGGAATGAGCAGTTCTTC.

In this sample, this clonotype turned up many times. The chain is built from TRBV7-6 and TRBJ2-7; the D is unclear. With 1 base removed from V and 2 bases from J, the gap between germline ends came to 12 bases. The CDR3 totals 15 residues. Looked up from germline, CDR1 is SGHVS and CDR2 is FNYEAQ. The CDR3 nucleotides read TGTGCCAGCAGCTTAGAGGGCGGCCAGACCTACGAGCAGTACTTC. Amino acid sequence: CASSLEGGQTYEQYF.

This clonotype was seen at least ten times. The rearrangement uses TRBV27 and TRBJ2-1; 11 nucleotides line up with TRBD2. Germline trimming cut 3 bases from V and 1 base from J; bases unmatched to any gene: 8. The CDR3 is 18 amino acids. CDR1 is MNHEY and CDR2 is SMNVEV in the germline V gene (reference sequence). The CDR3 bases are TGTGCCAGCAGTTTTAGACTAGCGGGATCTGCGTCCTACAATGAGCAGTTCTTC. Its protein is CASSFRLAGSASYNEQFF.

The J gene is TRBJ2-7, the V gene TRBV7-9; 7 nucleotides match TRBD2. The CDR3 is 14 amino acids. After removal of 1 base from V and 6 bases from J, the junction contained 6 bases not matched to a gene. Germline CDR1 is SEHNR and CDR2 is FQNEAQ (reference sequence). The CDR3 DNA reads as TGTGCCAGCAGCTTAGTTCAGGGAGGGTTCGAGCAGTACTTC. Protein sequence: CASSLVQGGFEQYF.

This clonotype was seen more than once but under ten times. The J gene is TRBJ2-5, the V gene TRBV18; D may be TRBD1 or TRBD2 (5 bases each). The V end lost 3 bases, the J end lost 5 bases, and 13 bases lay between the germline ends. Per the germline V gene, CDR1 is KGHSH and CDR2 is LQKENI. The CDR3 runs 14 residues. This CDR3 reads CASSPGPPRETQYF. CDR3 DNA sequence: TGTGCCAGCTCACCGGGACCGCCTAGGGAGACCCAGTACTTC.

This clonotype has a handful of counts. The chain joins TRBV2 to TRBJ2-2; D is possibly TRBD1 or TRBD2 (5 bases each). Germline CDR1 reads SNHLY; CDR2 reads FYNNEI. This CDR3 contains 15 residues. V dropped 5 bases and J dropped 4 bases, with 14 bases sitting between them. CDR3 sequence: CASSRDHPGTGELFF. The CDR3 coding sequence is TGTGCCAGCAGTCGGGACCACCCAGGCACCGGGGAGCTGTTTTTT.

Many counts were recorded for this clonotype. The rearrangement uses TRBV28 and TRBJ1-2; weak D call: TRBD1 (6 bases). This CDR3 comprises 14 residues. In germline, CDR1 is MDHEN, CDR2 SYDVKM. Between the trimmed V and J ends, which lost 3 bases and 0 bases, there was a span of 8 bases. In nucleotides, the CDR3 is TGTGCCAGCAGTTTTGGGGGGCCTAACTATGGCTACACCTTC. Translating gives CASSFGGPNYGYTF.

This clonotype was detected a few times. This chain joins TRBV10-3 and TRBJ1-5; the D gene is possibly TRBD1 (6 bases). V was cut by 11 bases and J by 2 bases, with 19 bases left in between. The V gene's germline CDR1 is ENHRY and CDR2 SYGVKD. CDR3 length: 15 residues. The CDR3 spells CAPRGGPWGNQPQHF. The CDR3 DNA follows: TGTGCCCCAAGAGGGGGGCCTTGGGGCAATCAGCCCCAGCATTTT.

In its sample, this clonotype was seen a few times. The V call is TRBV20-1, the J call TRBJ1-1; 7 bases agree with TRBD1. The CDR3 sequence is 12 residues long. The ends lost 4 bases at V and 7 bases at J; junction bases unmatched: 6. Germline V CDR1 and CDR2: DFQATT, SNEGSKA (reference sequence). The CDR3 protein is CSAKQGLREAFF. For the CDR3, the DNA is TGCAGTGCTAAACAGGGGTTACGTGAAGCTTTCTTT.

V and J are TRBV13 and TRBJ2-1; 10 nucleotides agree with TRBD2. Trimming cost V 3 bases and J 2 bases; bases outside gene matches: 4. Germline CDR1 PRHDT, CDR2 FYEKMQ (reference sequence). This CDR3 has 16 amino acids. CDR3 sequence reads: CASSLSGRAPYNEQFF. CDR3 bases: TGTGCCAGCAGCTTGAGCGGGAGGGCCCCCTACAATGAGCAGTTCTTC.

In its sample, this clonotype was seen many times. This rearrangement joins TRBV27 to TRBJ2-7, with 7 bases identical to TRBD1. The length of the CDR3 is 14 residues. The V and J ends lost 4 bases and 3 bases, in that order; junction bases with no gene match: 6. CDR1 MNHEY and CDR2 SMNVEV come from the germline V gene (reference sequence). The CDR3 bases are TGTGCCAGCAGTTCTCGACAGGGAGACTACGAGCAGTACTTC. Amino acids: CASSSRQGDYEQYF.

This clonotype was seen at least ten times. The gene calls are TRBV2 and TRBJ2-7, with TRBD1 matching over 9 bases. The V segment lost 8 bases and the J segment 4 bases; nucleotides outside the gene matches: 9. The CDR3 is 14 amino acids. Looked up from germline, CDR1 is SNHLY and CDR2 is FYNNEI. The CDR3 protein is CASGNGQGLYEQYF. The CDR3 nucleotides read TGTGCCAGCGGAAACGGACAGGGGCTATACGAGCAGTACTTC.

The genes are TRBV27 and TRBJ2-7; D remains ambiguous. Trimming shortened V by 3 bases and J by 2 bases, and 14 bases separated the two germline ends. The CDR3 sequence is 15 residues long. From germline, CDR1 is MNHEY and CDR2 SMNVEV (reference sequence). CDR3 sequence: CASSFKGNGPYEQYF. The CDR3 region has the DNA TGTGCCAGCAGTTTCAAGGGCAACGGCCCCTACGAGCAGTACTTC.

The genes are TRBV30 and TRBJ2-7, with no clear D. The germline V and J ends were trimmed by 3 bases and 2 bases, with 17 bases remaining between them. The CDR3 covers 15 residues. Per germline, CDR1 GTSNPN and CDR2 SVGIG (reference sequence). CDR3 protein: CAWSAPGRSTYEQYF. The CDR3 nucleotides read TGTGCCTGGAGCGCCCCCGGACGGAGTACCTACGAGCAGTACTTC.

This clonotype occurred a few times. The CDR3 protein is CASNPGAVSYSNQPQHF. The DNA of the CDR3 is TGTGCCAGCAACCCCGGAGCAGTAAGTTATAGCAATCAGCCCCAGCATTTT. The chain couples TRBV28 to TRBJ1-5; D gene ambiguous. The germline V gene has CDR1 MDHEN and CDR2 SYDVKM. The V end was cut by 7 bases, the J end by 0 bases, with 19 bases between. The CDR3 length is 17 residues.